These 15 T cell receptor beta chains share one sample of origin, sequenced in a study of OX40 agonist ivuxolimab in advanced cancers. Some clones are missing from TCRdb's copy, which holds only in-frame ones; the method was immunoSEQ multiplex PCR. The data contain 46,000 or so clones, roughly nine tenths of them singletons. The material was CD4+ or CD8+ T cells sorted from blood, obtained in a trial of the OX40 agonist ivuxolimab. The receptors come from an adult with an advanced solid tumor such as melanoma, head and neck, liver or kidney cancer.

Turning to this clone: The same CDR3 also results from other DNA sequences found in this sample. This chain joins TRBV6-6 and TRBJ2-1; no clear D gene. The V end lost 8 bases, the J end lost 7 bases, and 6 bases lay between the germline ends. The CDR3 loop spans 10 amino acids. Germline CDR1 is MNHNY and CDR2 is SVGAGI (reference sequence). CDR3 loop: CASGPNEQFF. The CDR3 nucleotides read TGTGCCAGCGGTCCTAATGAGCAGTTCTTC.

CDR3 region: CASSLVGGGNTDTQYF. CDR3 sequence (DNA): TGTGCCAGCAGCCTTGTCGGCGGGGGGAACACAGATACGCAGTATTTT. The chain links TRBV5-4 to TRBJ2-3; the match to TRBD2 covers 8 bases. With V trimmed by 4 bases and J by 2 bases, 9 bases remained unmatched. The CDR3 has 16 amino acids. Germline V gene lookup returns CDR1 SGHNT and CDR2 YYREEE (reference sequence).

V gene TRBV27 combines with J gene TRBJ2-5; no firm D call. V lost 0 bases, J lost 9 bases, and 11 bases lay in between. Germline V CDR1 and CDR2: MNHEY, SMNVEV (reference sequence). This CDR3 is 13 amino acids long. This CDR3 is CASSLSGSSAQYF. The CDR3 bases are TGTGCCAGCAGTTTATCGGGGTCGTCGGCCCAGTACTTC.

V and J are TRBV23-1 and TRBJ1-3, with D maybe TRBD1 (5 bases). TRBV23-1 is marked as an open reading frame, function uncertain. The V end lost 0 bases, the J end lost 4 bases, and 10 bases lay between the germline ends. The CDR3 spans 15 residues. Here the CDR3 DNA reads TGCGCCAGCAGTCAATCGGGCAGGGAAGGAAACACCATATATTTT. Translating it yields CASSQSGREGNTIYF.

The sample holds one count of this clone. The V call is TRBV11-3, the J call TRBJ2-7; D is perhaps TRBD2 (5 bases). The CDR3 extends over 15 amino acids. CDR1 is SGHNT and CDR2 is YENEEA in the germline V gene. The ends were cut back, 5 bases at V and 6 bases at J, with 20 bases in the middle. As DNA, the CDR3 is TGTGCCAGCAGCCCCACGGGGTACCCCCCGCCCGAGCAGTACTTC. Translated, it gives CASSPTGYPPPEQYF.

The CDR3 coding sequence is TGTGCCAGCAGTTTATCCGCCACGGGCAGTTACAATGAGCAGTTCTTC. As protein: CASSLSATGSYNEQFF. The rearrangement uses TRBV27 and TRBJ2-1; D ambiguous. This CDR3 is built from 16 residues. The ends were cut back, 0 bases at V and 4 bases at J, with 13 bases in the middle. Germline V gene lookup returns CDR1 MNHEY and CDR2 SMNVEV (reference sequence).

The gene calls are TRBV7-3 and TRBJ2-3; 9 nucleotides match TRBD1. The germline CDR1 and CDR2 sequences are SGHTA and FQGTGA. After removal of 6 bases from V and 6 bases from J, the junction contained 7 bases not matched to a gene. The CDR3 has 14 residues. CDR3: CASSLGQGMDTQYF. CDR3 bases: TGTGCCAGCAGTCTCGGACAGGGGATGGATACGCAGTATTTT.

The chain has TRBV11-2 and TRBJ2-5; no firm D call. The germline V gene encodes CDR1 SGHAT and CDR2 FQNNGV. The V end was cut by 5 bases, the J end by 0 bases, with 10 bases between. The CDR3 totals 14 residues. The DNA for the CDR3 is TGTGCCAGCAGCCCCTGGACCTACCAAGAGACCCAGTACTTC. Its translation: CASSPWTYQETQYF.

The CDR3 region has the DNA TGTGCCAGCAGCTTAGACAGGTATAGCAATCAGCCCCAGCATTTT. As protein: CASSLDRYSNQPQHF. The chain has TRBV6-5 and TRBJ1-5; D possibly corresponds to TRBD1 (6 bases). CDR3 size: 15 residues. CDR1 is MNHEY, CDR2 SVGAGI, per germline. The V end was cut by 6 bases, the J end by 0 bases, with 12 bases between.

This clone was observed a single time. This sequence joins TRBV29-1 and TRBJ2-7, with 9 bases matching TRBD1. CDR3 length equals 12 residues. In germline, CDR1 is SQVTM, CDR2 ANQGSEA. V shed 6 bases, J shed 3 bases, and the junction held 3 bases outside the gene matches. CDR3 residues: CSVRQGGYEQYF. The CDR3 DNA sequence: TGCAGCGTCCGACAGGGGGGCTACGAGCAGTACTTC.

This clone was found once. The V and J genes are TRBV13 and TRBJ2-3; D tentatively fits TRBD1 or TRBD2 (5 bases each). This CDR3 spans 19 amino acids. Trimming stripped 1 base from V and 2 bases from J, with 22 bases between. In germline, CDR1 is PRHDT, CDR2 FYEKMQ (reference sequence). The CDR3 is CASSLDPPLSGTFTDTQYF. The CDR3 bases are TGTGCCAGCAGCTTAGACCCCCCCCTTTCAGGGACCTTCACAGATACGCAGTATTTT.

The CDR3 here is CASSQGDREADTEAFF. DNA of the CDR3: TGCGCCAGCAGCCAAGGGGACAGAGAAGCTGACACTGAAGCTTTCTTT. The chain is built from TRBV4-1 and TRBJ1-1; 7 bases map to TRBD1. V was pared by 1 base and J by 3 bases, with 8 bases of the junction left unmatched. The CDR3 runs 16 residues. From germline, CDR1 is MGHRA and CDR2 YSYEKL.

This clone was seen just once. The V and J genes are TRBV19 and TRBJ2-3; 10 positions agree with TRBD2. Germline V gene lookup returns CDR1 LNHDA and CDR2 SQIVND (reference sequence). J lost 8 bases, V lost 9 bases, and 14 bases had no gene match. CDR3 length equals 15 residues. The DNA of the CDR3 is TGTGCCAGCGAAGATAGCGGGAGGCCCCCCGTTACGCAGTATTTT. Its translation: CASEDSGRPPVTQYF.

The chain has TRBV4-3 and TRBJ2-2; D is perhaps TRBD2 (6 bases). The V gene's germline CDR1 is LGHNA and CDR2 YSLEER. The CDR3 has 14 amino acids. Trimming pared 5 bases from V and 1 base from J, leaving 8 bases between. The DNA of the CDR3 is TGCGCCAGCAGCTCGCGGGAGAACACCGGGGAGCTGTTTTTT. Its translation is CASSSRENTGELFF.

This chain uses TRBV28 with TRBJ1-3, with D possibly being TRBD1 (5 bases). CDR3 size: 16 residues. Germline CDR1 reads MDHEN; CDR2 reads SYDVKM. The germline V and J ends were trimmed by 2 bases and 6 bases, with 17 bases remaining between them. This CDR3 reads CASSLHPPGGANTIYF. CDR3 nucleotide sequence: TGTGCCAGCAGTTTACACCCACCGGGGGGAGCAAACACCATATATTTT.